The 22 T cell receptor beta chains listed next were all sequenced from one sample in a study of T cell repertoires in cytomegalovirus infection. What these receptors recognize is not known. TCRdb used MiXCR to reprocess the reads, holding one entry per CDR3 protein. The sample lists about 150,000 distinct CDR3 sequences; approximately 30% were seen once. The sample was CD8+ T cells from cultured PBMCs, taken from culture after CMV antigen stimulation. These receptors originate from a human donor in good health (CMV status not recorded). Some clones in this sample may be carry-over from other donors' samples.

Points on this clonotype: An end of the junction does not agree with germline; a read error may underlie this. V is TRBV4-1 and J is TRBJ2-1; 10 bases fit TRBD2. Germline CDR1 reads MGHRA; CDR2 reads YSYEKL. This CDR3 has 15 amino acids. The CDR3 sequence is CASSQEAGGLYEQFF. The CDR3 coding sequence is TGTGCCAGCAGCCAAGAAGCGGGGGGGCTCTATGAGCAGTTCTTC.

This clonotype was detected only a few times. The chain uses TRBV7-9 and TRBJ1-1; D is unresolved. V was cut by 3 bases and J by 5 bases, with 13 bases left in between. There are 14 residues in the CDR3. From germline, CDR1 is SEHNR and CDR2 FQNEAQ (reference sequence). The chain's CDR3 is CASSFAERGTEAFF. The CDR3 region has the DNA TGTGCCAGCAGCTTTGCGGAGAGAGGAACTGAAGCTTTCTTT.

The rearrangement uses TRBV7-2 and TRBJ2-7; 12 bases align to TRBD2. This CDR3 comprises 15 residues. Trimming removed 3 bases from V and 5 bases from J; junction bases left unmatched: 5. The V gene's germline CDR1 is SGHTA and CDR2 FQGNSA. The CDR3: CASSFASGGAHEQYF. CDR3 coding DNA: TGTGCCAGCAGCTTTGCTAGCGGGGGGGCCCACGAGCAGTACTTC.

This clonotype turned up a few times. This chain uses TRBV7-8 with TRBJ2-2, with D possibly being TRBD1 (6 bases). Trimming shortened V by 5 bases and J by 8 bases, and 15 bases separated the two germline ends. The CDR3 is made up of 14 amino acids. Germline V gene data show CDR1 as SGHVS and CDR2 as FQNEAQ. The CDR3 nucleotides are TGTGCCAGCAGCCCGATCGGACAGCCTGGGGAGCTGTTTTTT. Translation gives CASSPIGQPGELFF.

V gene TRBV27 combines with J gene TRBJ1-1; no clear D gene. Per germline, CDR1 MNHEY and CDR2 SMNVEV (reference sequence). The CDR3 loop spans 14 amino acids. V gave up 6 bases and J gave up 0 bases, with 11 bases separating them. CDR3 coding DNA: TGTGCCAGCAGACCCGGTCTTTTGAACACTGAAGCTTTCTTT. Amino acids: CASRPGLLNTEAFF.

This clonotype appeared many times. The J gene is TRBJ2-7, the V gene TRBV3-1; D is unclear. The germline V gene encodes CDR1 LGHDT and CDR2 YNNKEL (reference sequence). The germline V and J ends were trimmed by 1 base and 0 bases, with 7 bases remaining between them. The CDR3 covers 14 residues. Here the CDR3 reads CASSQASSSYEQYF. For the CDR3, the DNA is TGTGCCAGCAGCCAAGCTAGTAGCTCCTACGAGCAGTACTTC.

The chain has TRBV9 and TRBJ1-3, with a tentative D call TRBD1 (6 bases). Trimming took 3 bases from V and 4 from J, leaving 14 bases between them. Germline CDR1 reads SGDLS; CDR2 reads YYNGEE. The CDR3 is 15 residues long. The CDR3 protein is CASSGQGGLGNTIYF. In DNA form, the CDR3 reads TGTGCCAGCAGCGGACAAGGGGGACTCGGAAACACCATATATTTT.

The rearrangement joins TRBV19 to TRBJ2-6; tentatively, D is TRBD2 (5 bases). The CDR3 loop spans 15 amino acids. CDR1 and CDR2 from the germline V gene are LNHDA and SQIVND (reference sequence). V lost 3 bases and J lost 7, with 13 bases in between. CDR3 bases: TGTGCCAGTAGTATGCAGGCTCGGGGAGCCAACGTCCTGACTTTC. Translating gives CASSMQARGANVLTF.

This clonotype came up a few times. This rearrangement joins TRBV20-1 to TRBJ2-7; 8 bases are shared with TRBD1. The CDR3 contains 15 residues. The V gene's germline CDR1 is DFQATT and CDR2 SNEGSKA (reference sequence). V was clipped by 6 bases and J by 6 bases; unmatched bases: 16. Written as DNA, the CDR3 is TGCAGTGCCCTAGACCTGGACAGGGTTCTTGGCGAGCAGTACTTC. Translation: CSALDLDRVLGEQYF.

This clonotype appeared a few times. This chain uses TRBV11-1 with TRBJ2-1; tentative D call: TRBD2 (5 bases). Germline V gene lookup returns CDR1 SGHAT and CDR2 FQDESV (reference sequence). V dropped 5 bases and J dropped 1 base, with 9 bases sitting between them. This CDR3 has 14 residues. The CDR3 sequence is CASSPSFSYNEQFF. In DNA, the CDR3 is TGTGCCAGCAGCCCTAGCTTTTCCTACAATGAGCAGTTCTTC.

This clonotype was detected ten times or more. The chain employs TRBV12-3 or TRBV12-4 and TRBJ1-3; TRBD1 aligns across 7 bases. CDR3 length equals 14 residues. The ends lost 10 bases at V and 1 base at J; junction bases unmatched: 7. CDR3 in DNA: TGTGCCATCGGGACAGCAGGGTCTGGAAACACCATATATTTT. It codes for CAIGTAGSGNTIYF.

This clonotype has ten or more counts. CDR3 in amino acids: CASSSDREEDQPQHF. CDR3 bases: TGTGCCAGCAGCTCCGACAGGGAGGAGGATCAGCCCCAGCATTTT. The chain carries TRBV7-9 and TRBJ1-5; TRBD1 matches 7 bases. CDR1 and CDR2 (germline): SEHNR, FQNEAQ (reference sequence). The junction had 8 bases not matched to a gene; V was cut back by 4 bases and J by 5 bases. The CDR3 extends over 15 amino acids.

This chain uses TRBV28 with TRBJ2-1; the match to TRBD2 covers 7 bases. The CDR3 extends over 15 amino acids. CDR1 is MDHEN and CDR2 is SYDVKM in the germline V gene. V gave up 7 bases and J gave up 7 bases; unmatched junction bases: 13. CDR3 nucleotide sequence: TGTGCCAGCAATCCGGGTGCGGGAGACGCGAATGAGCAGTTCTTC. Encoded protein: CASNPGAGDANEQFF. Drawing the rest from reference TRBV28 and TRBJ2-1, the complete variable domain is DVKVTQSSRYLVKRTGEKVFLECVQDMDHENMFWYRQDPGLGLRLIYFSYDVKMKEKGDIPEGYSVSREKKERFSLILESASTNQTSMYLCASNPGAGDANEQFFGPGTRLTVL.

This clonotype was found many times. This sequence joins TRBV7-8 and TRBJ2-3, with 12 nucleotides matching TRBD1. V was pared by 1 base and J by 4 bases, with 6 bases of the junction left unmatched. Germline assignment: CDR1 SGHVS and CDR2 FQNEAQ. This CDR3 has 17 residues. CDR3: CASSLGFRDRGPDTQYF. CDR3 nucleotides: TGTGCCAGCAGCTTAGGATTCCGGGACAGGGGGCCAGATACGCAGTATTTT. Based on the CDR3 plus reference TRBV7-8 and TRBJ2-3, the full variable domain is GAGVSQSPRYKVAKRGQDVALRCDPISGHVSLFWYQQALGQGPEFLTYFQNEAQLDKSGLPSDRFFAERPEGSVSTLKIQRTQQEDSAVYLCASSLGFRDRGPDTQYFGPGTRLTVL.

This clonotype occurred many times. CDR3 in DNA: TGTGCCACCAGCAGGGAGGACAGCTACGAGCAGTACTTC. Translated, it gives CATSREDSYEQYF. The rearrangement links TRBV15 to TRBJ2-7; D is possibly TRBD1 (6 bases). The CDR3 has 13 amino acids. With 3 bases removed from V and 3 bases from J, the gap between germline ends came to 9 bases. Looked up from germline, CDR1 is LNHNV and CDR2 is YYDKDF (reference sequence). Full variable domain (remainder filled in from reference TRBV15 and TRBJ2-7): DAMVIQNPRYQVTQFGKPVTLSCSQTLNHNVMYWYQQKSSQAPKLLFHYYDKDFNNEADTPDNFQSRRPNTSFCFLDIRSPGLGDTAMYLCATSREDSYEQYFGPGTRLTVT.

The count of this clonotype is one. This chain links TRBV27 with TRBJ1-2; D unresolved. Deletions cut 5 bases from V and 6 bases from J, with 13 bases between. CDR1 and CDR2 from the germline V gene are MNHEY and SMNVEV (reference sequence). The length of the CDR3 is 13 residues. The DNA for the CDR3 is TGTGCCAGCAGTCGAAATTGGTCGGATGGCTACACCTTC. Translated, it gives CASSRNWSDGYTF.

The chain uses TRBV7-6 and TRBJ2-3, with 7 bases fitting TRBD1. Germline V gene data show CDR1 as SGHVS and CDR2 as FNYEAQ. With 8 bases clipped from V and 6 bases from J, the junction kept 5 bases outside the gene matches. The CDR3 spans 12 residues. The CDR3 region has the DNA TGTGCCAGCGGGGACAGTAAGGATACGCAGTATTTT. Its protein is CASGDSKDTQYF.

This clonotype appeared a few times. V is TRBV29-1 and J is TRBJ2-1; D remains unclear. CDR1 is SQVTM, CDR2 ANQGSEA, per germline. Trimming removed 7 bases at V and 1 base at J, with 11 bases between. This CDR3 comprises 13 residues. This CDR3 is CSAEAGSYNEQFF. DNA of the CDR3: TGCAGCGCCGAAGCAGGTTCCTACAATGAGCAGTTCTTC.

The chain recombines TRBV12-3 or TRBV12-4 with TRBJ2-3; maybe TRBD2 (6 bases). This CDR3 has 13 residues. V lost 5 bases to trimming and J lost 4 bases, with 10 bases between them. This CDR3 is CASSPLAADTQYF. The CDR3 bases are TGTGCCAGCAGTCCACTAGCAGCAGATACGCAGTATTTT.

In this sample, this clonotype turned up many times. This chain uses TRBV7-2 with TRBJ1-2; 11 bases match TRBD1. This CDR3 spans 15 amino acids. Unmatched junction bases numbered 10, after V lost 5 bases and J lost 8 bases. The V gene's germline CDR1 is SGHTA and CDR2 FQGNSA. The chain's CDR3 is CASSTGQGAGRGYTF. CDR3 nucleotides: TGTGCCAGCAGCACCGGACAGGGGGCAGGTCGAGGCTACACCTTC.

The rearrangement links TRBV5-1 to TRBJ2-7; possible D gene TRBD1, 5 bases. V was pared by 0 bases and J by 7 bases, with 14 bases between. Germline CDR1 is SGHRS and CDR2 is YFSETQ. The CDR3 is made up of 14 amino acids. This chain's CDR3 is CASSLGDSLGEQYF. Here the CDR3 DNA reads TGCGCCAGCAGCTTGGGAGACAGCCTGGGGGAGCAGTACTTC.

This sequence joins TRBV6-5 and TRBJ2-1; 9 bases are a match to TRBD1. The CDR3 runs to 14 residues. Germline CDR1 MNHEY, CDR2 SVGAGI. V lost 5 bases and J lost 8; bases outside the gene matches: 7. This CDR3 is CASSTGTGWHEQFF. DNA of the CDR3: TGTGCCAGCAGTACCGGGACAGGGTGGCATGAGCAGTTCTTC.